These 3 T cell receptor beta chains were sequenced from one sample in a study of cytomegalovirus exposure and HLA in healthy donors. The PCR had 60 Vbeta and 13 Jbeta primers. Clones were sequenced by immunoSEQ multiplex PCR, and TCRdb holds only the in-frame ones, with some missing. Recorded for this sample: around 160,000 clones. The sample consisted of PBMCs. The receptors here all came from a woman between 45 and 60 years old in good health and CMV-seronegative.

The CDR3 region has the DNA TGCGCCAGCAGCTTGTCCGGGACCTACGAGCAGTACTTC. Amino acids: CASSLSGTYEQYF. The V call is TRBV5-1, the J call TRBJ2-7; tentatively, D is TRBD2 (5 bases). The CDR3 spans 13 residues. Germline lookup yields CDR1 SGHRS and CDR2 YFSETQ. The germline V and J ends were trimmed by 1 base and 2 bases, with 7 bases remaining between them.

V and J are TRBV2 and TRBJ2-7; 12 bases are shared with TRBD2. CDR1 and CDR2 from the germline V gene are SNHLY and FYNNEI. The trim removed 2 bases at V and 2 bases at J, leaving 1 base unmatched. This CDR3 is 15 amino acids long. The CDR3 sequence: CASSESSGGAYEQYF. CDR3 in DNA: TGTGCCAGCAGTGAATCTAGCGGGGGGGCCTACGAGCAGTACTTC. Combining the CDR3 with reference TRBV2 and TRBJ2-7 gives the whole variable domain EPEVTQTPSHQVTQMGQEVILRCVPISNHLYFYWYRQILGQKVEFLVSFYNNEISEKSEIFDDQFSVERPDGSNFTLKIRSTKLEDSAMYFCASSESSGGAYEQYFGPGTRLTVT.

The chain joins TRBV19 to TRBJ2-1, with D possibly matching TRBD1 (7 bases). V gave up 4 bases and J gave up 8 bases, with 21 bases separating them. The germline gives CDR1 LNHDA, CDR2 SQIVND (reference sequence). CDR3 length: 16 amino acids. CDR3 protein: CASSKAQGGAGDEQFF. The CDR3 DNA reads as TGTGCCAGTAGTAAGGCCCAGGGGGGAGCCGGGGATGAGCAGTTCTTC.